This note documents a single T cell receptor beta chain sequence. No antigen is known for it. The record originates from a study of OX40 agonist ivuxolimab in advanced cancers. About the study: At doses from 0.01 to 10 mg/kg, patients were given intravenous ivuxolimab every 2 weeks. Study conclusions and caveats: There were, on average, more expanded clones in CD8+ T cells than in CD4+.

Some clones are missing from TCRdb's copy, which holds only in-frame ones; the method was immunoSEQ multiplex PCR. The data show approximately 100,000 clones, 80% to 90% seen once. The sequencing used CD4+ or CD8+ T cells sorted from blood, collected in a trial of the OX40 agonist ivuxolimab. The source of this sequence is an adult with an advanced solid tumor such as melanoma, head and neck, liver or kidney cancer.

This CDR3 is CASKLAGDTGELFF. The CDR3 DNA is TGTGCCAGTAAACTAGCGGGGGACACCGGGGAGCTGTTTTTT. V and J are TRBV27 and TRBJ2-2; 11 bases line up with TRBD2. The CDR3 extends over 14 amino acids. Germline lookup yields CDR1 MNHEY and CDR2 SMNVEV (reference sequence). V gave up 9 bases and J gave up 3 bases; unmatched junction bases: 3.